This TCR delta chain came from a study of gamma-delta chains in newborns, infants, children. Study information: Microbial exposure reportedly drives polyclonal innate γδ T cell expansion after birth.

This clone appeared a few times. The sample holds other DNA sequences that translate to the same CDR3. TCRdb processed the reads again with the CATT caller. The sample contains 4,000 to 6,000 delta-chain clones, roughly 2.8% of which appear only once. V gave up 1 base and J gave up 0 bases; unmatched junction bases: 6. The CDR3 is 20 residues long. Germline CDR1 GEAIGNYY, CDR2 EKD. The material sequenced was blood. The receptor was derived from a child who was a newborn, infant or young child, either healthy, febrile or measles-vaccinated (not recorded which). The chain joins TRDV2 to TRDJ3; 12 bases agree with TRDD3. DNA of the CDR3: TGTGCCTGTGACACGACTGGGGGATACCGACCCTCCTGGGACACCCGACAGATGTTTTTC. This gives the protein CACDTTGGYRPSWDTRQMFF.